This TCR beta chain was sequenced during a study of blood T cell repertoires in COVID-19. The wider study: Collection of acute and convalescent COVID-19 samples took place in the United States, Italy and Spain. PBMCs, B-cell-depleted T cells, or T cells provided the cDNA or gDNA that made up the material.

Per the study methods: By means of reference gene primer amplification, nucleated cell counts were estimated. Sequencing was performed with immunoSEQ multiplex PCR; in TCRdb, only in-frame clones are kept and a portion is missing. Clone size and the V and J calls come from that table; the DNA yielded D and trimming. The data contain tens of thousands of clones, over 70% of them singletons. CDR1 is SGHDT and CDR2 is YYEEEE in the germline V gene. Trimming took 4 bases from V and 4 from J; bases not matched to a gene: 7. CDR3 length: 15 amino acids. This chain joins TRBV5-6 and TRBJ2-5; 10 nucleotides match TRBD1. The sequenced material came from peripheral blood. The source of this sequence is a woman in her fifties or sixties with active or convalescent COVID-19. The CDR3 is CASSLSGQGRETQYF. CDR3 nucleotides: TGTGCCAGCAGCCTGTCGGGACAGGGGAGAGAGACCCAGTACTTC.